This TCR beta chain comes out of a study of cytomegalovirus exposure and HLA in healthy donors. Study summary: Clustering assigned 70% to 90% of the approximately 400 genotyped donors to the Caucasian-associated ancestry cluster.

V shed 5 bases, J shed 5 bases, and the junction held 3 bases outside the gene matches. Germline V CDR1 and CDR2: MNHEY, SVGAGI. The CDR3 has 13 residues. Use of 60 Vbeta and 13 Jbeta primers characterized the PCR. Clones were sequenced by immunoSEQ multiplex PCR, and TCRdb holds only the in-frame ones, with some missing. The table includes 120,000 or so clones, roughly four fifths detected once. The clonotype originates from a man aged 35 to 55 in good health and CMV-seronegative. The material sequenced was PBMCs. This chain joins TRBV6-5 and TRBJ1-5; 7 bases line up with TRBD1. The CDR3 coding sequence is TGTGCCAGCAGTGAAACAGGGGATCAGCCCCAGCATTTT. This encodes CASSETGDQPQHF.